The subject of this entry is one TCR beta chain. This sample was taken from a study of immune evolution from preneoplasia to lung adenocarcinoma. The V and J ends lost 3 bases and 2 bases respectively, with 10 bases between them. CDR1 is SGDLS and CDR2 is YYNGEE in the germline V gene. The CDR3 has 14 residues. The protocol was immunoSEQ multiplex PCR, while the TCRdb copy is restricted to in-frame clones and leaves out a portion. The sample holds about 40,000 clones, 74% seen once. This rearrangement joins TRBV9 to TRBJ2-3; D is ambiguous. The sequence was collected from a person aged 60 to 70 with lung adenocarcinoma. The material sequenced was FFPE invasive lung adenocarcinoma tissue. CDR3 region: CASSEKTYTDTQYF. The CDR3 coding sequence is TGTGCCAGCAGCGAGAAGACATACACAGATACGCAGTATTTT.